This T cell receptor (beta chain) appears in the sequencing data of a study of blood T cell repertoires in COVID-19. Per the original methods: Researchers report that nucleated cell counts were estimated from reference gene primer amplification. TCRdb's table, derived via immunoSEQ multiplex PCR, lists solely in-frame clones and lacks some. V and J calls and clone size come straight from that table; D and trimming were deduced from the DNA. The table has around 150,000 clones, about 93% seen once. V was pared by 6 bases and J by 9 bases, with 12 bases of the junction left unmatched. The CDR3 has 15 residues. The V gene's germline CDR1 is MNHEY and CDR2 SMNVEV (reference sequence).

The source of this sequence is a woman in her 50s with acute or convalescent COVID-19. The chain couples TRBV27 to TRBJ1-5, with 9 bases lining up with TRBD1. The sequenced sample consisted of peripheral blood. This chain's CDR3 is CASSRIPTGGGPQHF. For the CDR3, the DNA is TGTGCCAGCAGCCGAATCCCGACAGGGGGAGGGCCCCAGCATTTT.